The present entry profiles one TCR beta chain with its context. What it recognizes is unknown. The method was immunoSEQ multiplex PCR; TCRdb's version includes in-frame clones alone and lacks a portion of them. The table shows approximately 19,000 clones, with around 79% occurring only once. The sample comes from a study of OX40 agonist ivuxolimab in advanced cancers. The overall study: Participants averaged approximately 60 years of age (range about 23 to 79) and were around 83% male.

Study outcomes and limitations: Normalized expansion of T-cell clones was also low for some nonresponders.

J lost 5 bases, V lost 4 bases, and 6 bases had no gene match. CDR1 is SGHTA and CDR2 is FQGNSA in the germline V gene. CDR3 size: 14 residues. The TCR originated in an adult with an advanced solid tumor such as melanoma, head and neck, liver or kidney cancer. The chain carries TRBV7-2 and TRBJ1-2, with 8 bases identical to TRBD1. The sequences come from CD4+ or CD8+ T cells sorted from blood, collected in a trial of the OX40 agonist ivuxolimab. The CDR3 loop reads CASSYGTGEYGYTF. Here the CDR3 DNA reads TGTGCCAGCAGCTACGGGACAGGAGAATATGGCTACACCTTC.